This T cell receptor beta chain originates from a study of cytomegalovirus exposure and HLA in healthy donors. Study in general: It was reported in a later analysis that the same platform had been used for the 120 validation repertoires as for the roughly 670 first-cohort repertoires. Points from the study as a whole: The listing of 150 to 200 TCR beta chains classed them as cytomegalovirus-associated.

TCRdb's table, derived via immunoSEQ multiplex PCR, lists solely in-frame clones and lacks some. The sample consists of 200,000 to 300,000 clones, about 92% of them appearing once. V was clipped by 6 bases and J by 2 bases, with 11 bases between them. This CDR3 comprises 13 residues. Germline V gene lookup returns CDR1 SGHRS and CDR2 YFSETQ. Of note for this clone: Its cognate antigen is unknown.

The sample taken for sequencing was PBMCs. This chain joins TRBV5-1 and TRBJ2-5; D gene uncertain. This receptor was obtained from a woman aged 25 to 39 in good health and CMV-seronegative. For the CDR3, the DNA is TGCGCCAGCACCCACTTGGAACAAGAGACCCAGTACTTC. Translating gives CASTHLEQETQYF. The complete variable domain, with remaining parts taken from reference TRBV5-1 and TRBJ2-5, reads KAGVTQTPRYLIKTRGQQVTLSCSPISGHRSVSWYQQTPGQGLQFLFEYFSETQRNKGNFPGRFSGRQFSNSRSEMNVSTLELGDSALYLCASTHLEQETQYFGPGTRLLVL.